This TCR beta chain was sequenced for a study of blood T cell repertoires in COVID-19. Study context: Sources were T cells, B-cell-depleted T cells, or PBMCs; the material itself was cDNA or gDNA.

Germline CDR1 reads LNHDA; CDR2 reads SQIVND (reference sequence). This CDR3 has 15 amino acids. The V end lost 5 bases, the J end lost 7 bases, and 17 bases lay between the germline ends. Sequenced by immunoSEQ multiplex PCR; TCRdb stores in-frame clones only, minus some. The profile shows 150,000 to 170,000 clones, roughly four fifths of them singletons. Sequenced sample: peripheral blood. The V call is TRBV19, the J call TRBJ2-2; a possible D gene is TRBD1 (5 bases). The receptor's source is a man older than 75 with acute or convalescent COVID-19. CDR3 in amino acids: CASSFSTAKDGELFF. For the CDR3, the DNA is TGTGCCAGTAGTTTCTCGACAGCGAAGGACGGGGAGCTGTTTTTT. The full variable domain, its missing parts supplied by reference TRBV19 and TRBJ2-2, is DGGITQSPKYLFRKEGQNVTLSCEQNLNHDAMYWYRQDPGQGLRLIYYSQIVNDFQKGDIAEGYSVSREKKESFPLTVTSAQKNPTAFYLCASSFSTAKDGELFFGEGSRLTVL.